This T cell receptor (beta chain) was retrieved from a study of cytomegalovirus exposure and HLA in healthy donors. Study-wide results and limits: A list of around 160 TCR beta chains associated with cytomegalovirus was given. It was shown in a later analysis that HLA-associated TCR beta chains were more clonally expanded than other, equally common chains. A later analysis linked a missense DCLRE1C variant to TCR beta V- and J-gene trimming.

Germline V gene data show CDR1 as GTSNPN and CDR2 as SVGIG (reference sequence). Losses at the gene ends were 4 bases for V and 5 bases for J; bases not matched to a gene: 4. The CDR3 covers 13 residues. On this clone itself: Antigen: not known.

PCR involved 60 Vbeta and 13 Jbeta primers. Original analysis: There were about 88 million unique TCR beta chains by a later count, and approximately 10 million of them were shared. Profiling relied on immunoSEQ multiplex PCR, and the TCRdb table lists in-frame clones only, not all of them. Clonal size and the V and J genes are those of that table, whereas D and trimming came from the DNA. This repertoire comprises approximately 170,000 clones; its ten largest clones make up 0.7% to 1%. The chain is built from TRBV30 and TRBJ2-2, with TRBD1 matching over 7 bases. The TCR was taken from a woman aged 18 to 35 in good health and CMV-seropositive. Sequenced sample: PBMCs. CDR3: CAWNTGDTGELFF. DNA of the CDR3: TGTGCCTGGAATACAGGGGATACCGGGGAGCTGTTTTTT.